This T cell receptor (beta chain) derives from a study of T cell repertoires in cytomegalovirus infection. Germline V gene data show CDR1 as MNHEY and CDR2 as SMNVEV (reference sequence). The CDR3 consists of 14 residues. V dropped 2 bases and J dropped 10; count of bases not matched to a gene: 5. TCRdb reanalysed the reads using MiXCR and keeps one entry per CDR3 protein. Of 630,000 or so distinct CDR3 sequences listed, approximately 25% are singletons. Sequenced input: CD8+ T cells from PBMCs. This TCR came from a human donor in good health (CMV status not recorded). Some clones in this sample may be carry-over from other donors' samples. The V and J genes are TRBV27 and TRBJ1-6; 7 bases are a match to TRBD1. This CDR3 is CASSLLTGVSPLHF. DNA of the CDR3: TGTGCCAGCAGTTTACTTACAGGGGTCTCACCCCTCCACTTT.